These 5 T cell receptor beta chains were sequenced from one sample in a study of blood T cell repertoires in COVID-19. Assay: immunoSEQ multiplex PCR; the TCRdb copy retains only in-frame clones and omits some. Here the sample spans some 90,000 clones, less than 75% being singletons. Sequencing input: peripheral blood. The receptors stem from a woman aged 55-70 years in a cohort sampled during active or convalescent COVID-19.

In DNA, the CDR3 is TGTGCCAGCCAAAGCCACGCCACTGAAGCTTTCTTT. It specifies CASQSHATEAFF. V usage is TRBV2 and J usage is TRBJ1-1; D gene ambiguous. The CDR3 sequence is 12 residues long. Germline lookup yields CDR1 SNHLY and CDR2 FYNNEI. The V end was cut by 8 bases, the J end by 4 bases, with 11 bases between.

V and J are TRBV7-2 and TRBJ2-2; 7 bases fit TRBD1. Per germline, CDR1 SGHTA and CDR2 FQGNSA. The CDR3 length is 16 residues. Trimming removed 0 bases from V and 2 bases from J; junction bases left unmatched: 3. CDR3 protein: CASSLAGTDNTGELFF. CDR3 bases: TGTGCCAGCAGCTTAGCCGGGACAGATAACACCGGGGAGCTGTTTTTT. Filled out from reference TRBV7-2 and TRBJ2-2, the complete variable domain reads GAGVSQSPSNKVTEKGKDVELRCDPISGHTALYWYRQSLGQGLEFLIYFQGNSAPDKSGLPSDRFSAERTGGSVSTLTIQRTQQEDSAVYLCASSLAGTDNTGELFFGEGSRLTVL.

Only a few counts were recorded for this clone. The genes are TRBV5-1 and TRBJ1-1; a possible D gene is TRBD1 (5 bases). Trimming stripped 5 bases from V and 4 bases from J, with 12 bases between. Germline-derived CDR1 and CDR2 are SGHRS and YFSETQ. CDR3 length: 13 residues. The CDR3 protein is CASRVGPGTEAFF. The CDR3 nucleotides are TGCGCCAGCAGAGTGGGGCCGGGCACTGAAGCTTTCTTT.

The J gene is TRBJ1-1, the V gene TRBV5-4; maybe TRBD1 (6 bases). Per the germline V gene, CDR1 is SGHNT and CDR2 is YYREEE (reference sequence). The CDR3 is 17 residues long. V lost 4 bases and J 0 bases, leaving 19 bases between the germline ends. CDR3 amino acids: CASSGGGRGTLNTEAFF. In nucleotides, the CDR3 is TGTGCCAGCAGCGGGGGGGGCCGCGGAACGTTGAACACTGAAGCTTTCTTT. Supplemented by reference TRBV5-4 and TRBJ1-1, the full variable domain reads ETGVTQSPTHLIKTRGQQVTLRCSSQSGHNTVSWYQQALGQGPQFIFQYYREEENGRGNFPPRFSGLQFPNYSSELNVNALELDDSALYLCASSGGGRGTLNTEAFFGQGTRLTVV.

This chain joins TRBV6-5 and TRBJ1-1; D is perhaps TRBD1 (5 bases). V lost 6 bases to trimming and J lost 5 bases, with 16 bases between them. This CDR3 spans 14 amino acids. Germline V gene data show CDR1 as MNHEY and CDR2 as SVGAGI. The CDR3 reads CASRGWGGTTEAFF. The CDR3 DNA sequence: TGTGCCAGCAGAGGATGGGGGGGAACGACTGAAGCTTTCTTT.